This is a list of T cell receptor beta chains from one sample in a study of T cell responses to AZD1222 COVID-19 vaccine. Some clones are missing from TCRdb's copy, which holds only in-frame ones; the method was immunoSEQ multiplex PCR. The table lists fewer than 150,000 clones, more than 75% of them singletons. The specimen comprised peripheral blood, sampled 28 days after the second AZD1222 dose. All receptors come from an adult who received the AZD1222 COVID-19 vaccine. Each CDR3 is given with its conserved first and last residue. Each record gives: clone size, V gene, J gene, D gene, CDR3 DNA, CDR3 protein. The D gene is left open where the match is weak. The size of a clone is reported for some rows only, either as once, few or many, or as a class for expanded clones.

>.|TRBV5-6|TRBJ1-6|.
TGTGCCAGCAGCTTGGGTCTGTATAATTCACCCCTCCACTTT
CASSLGLYNSPLHF
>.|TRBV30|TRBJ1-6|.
TGTGCCTGGAGTTGGGAGGGAAGCTCCTATAATTCACCCCTCCACTTT
CAWSWEGSSYNSPLHF
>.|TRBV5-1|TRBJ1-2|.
TGCGCCAGCAGCTTTGAAGGCCCCAGCCGACGGAGCTTC
CASSFEGPSRRSF
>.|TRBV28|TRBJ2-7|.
TGTGCCAGCAGTTTAGAGGGGCCCGCCGAGCAGTACTTC
CASSLEGPAEQYF
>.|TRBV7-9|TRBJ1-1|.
TGTGCCAGCAGCTTATTCTTACCTGGGATACAGGCGCACACTGAAGCTTTCTTT
CASSLFLPGIQAHTEAFF
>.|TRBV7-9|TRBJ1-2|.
TGTGCCAGCAGCCCAGAGGTCCCGAGCTCTTCGGGAGGCTACACCTTC
CASSPEVPSSSGGYTF
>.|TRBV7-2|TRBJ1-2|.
TGTGCCAGCAGCTTAGGTTCATTTACGTCGTCCTATGGCTACACCTTC
CASSLGSFTSSYGYTF
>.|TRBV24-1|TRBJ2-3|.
TGTGCCACCAGTGATAGGGCGGGACTCACAGATACGCAGTATTTT
CATSDRAGLTDTQYF
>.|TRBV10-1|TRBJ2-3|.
TGCGCCAGCAGTGAGTCGCGTGGCAAGGCAGATACGCAGTATTTT
CASSESRGKADTQYF
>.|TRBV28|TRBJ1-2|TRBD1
TGTGCCAGCAGTTTTAGGGGGCGTTTGGGCTACACCTTC
CASSFRGRLGYTF
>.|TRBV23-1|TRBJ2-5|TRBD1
TGCGCCAGCAGTCAATTGGCCGGGACAGCCCAAGAGACCCAGTACTTC
CASSQLAGTAQETQYF
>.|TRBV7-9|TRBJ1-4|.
TGTGCCAGCAGCTTGGGGACGGCGAATGAAAAACTGTTTTTT
CASSLGTANEKLFF
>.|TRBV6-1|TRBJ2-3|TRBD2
TGTGCCAGCAGTGAAGGGGCGGGGGTTGGCACAGATACGCAGTATTTT
CASSEGAGVGTDTQYF
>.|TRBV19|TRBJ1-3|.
TGTGCCAGTAGTATAAATTGGGATTCTGGAAACACCATATATTTT
CASSINWDSGNTIYF
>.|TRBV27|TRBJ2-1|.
TGTGCCAGCAGTTTCCGAGGCCCTTACGATGAGCAGTTCTTC
CASSFRGPYDEQFF
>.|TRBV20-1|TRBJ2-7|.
TGCAGTGCTAGTCTCGACAACAAAATCACCTACGAGCAGTACTTC
CSASLDNKITYEQYF
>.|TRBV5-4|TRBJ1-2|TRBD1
TGTGCCAGCAGCTTGAGAGACAGGGATGTTTTGGGCTACACCTTC
CASSLRDRDVLGYTF
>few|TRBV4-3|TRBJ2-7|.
TGCGCCAGCAGCCAAGATACTACAGGGAACCCCTACGAGCAGTACTTC
CASSQDTTGNPYEQYF
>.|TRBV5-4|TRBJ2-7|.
TGTGCCAGCAGCCCCGGGACGAGGTCCTACGAGCAGTACTTC
CASSPGTRSYEQYF
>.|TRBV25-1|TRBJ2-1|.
TGTGCCAGCAGTGATCCAATACCCCAATCCTACAATGAGCAGTTCTTC
CASSDPIPQSYNEQFF
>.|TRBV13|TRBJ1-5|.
TGTGCCAGCAGCTTTGGACGCCCGAGCAATCAGCCCCAGCATTTT
CASSFGRPSNQPQHF
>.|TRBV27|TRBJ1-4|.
TGTGCCAGCAGTTCGTTCGCAACTAATGAAAAACTGTTTTTT
CASSSFATNEKLFF
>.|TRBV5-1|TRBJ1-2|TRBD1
TGCGCCAGCAGCTTGGAGGGACAGGGCGACTATGGCTACACCTTC
CASSLEGQGDYGYTF
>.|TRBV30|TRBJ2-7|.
TGTGCCTGGAGTGTGGGGACATGGTCGGGTGAGCAGTACTTC
CAWSVGTWSGEQYF
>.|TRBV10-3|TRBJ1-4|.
TGTGCCATCAGTTCCGCTGGACCGGCTCTCTCCCGAAAACTGTTTTTT
CAISSAGPALSRKLFF
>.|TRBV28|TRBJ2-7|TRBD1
TGTGCCAGCAGTTCCGCTGACAGGGTGGAGCAGTACTTC
CASSSADRVEQYF
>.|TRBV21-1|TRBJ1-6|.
TGTGCCAGTGACAGGGGACTGCCGTCCCTCCACTTT
CASDRGLPSLHF
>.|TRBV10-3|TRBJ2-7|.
TGTGCCATCAGTGACTCGCGGGGCGTCCTCTACGAGCAGTACTTC
CAISDSRGVLYEQYF
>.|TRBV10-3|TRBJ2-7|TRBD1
TGTGCCATCCGGTGGGACGGACAGGGCTACGAGCAGTACTTC
CAIRWDGQGYEQYF
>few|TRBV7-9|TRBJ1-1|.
TGTGCCAGCAGTCGACGGGGGGATGACACTGAAGCTTTCTTT
CASSRRGDDTEAFF
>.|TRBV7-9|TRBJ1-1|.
TGTGCCAGCAGCTTAGAGGGGGACACTGAAGCTTTCTTT
CASSLEGDTEAFF
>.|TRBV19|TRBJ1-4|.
TGTGCCAGTAGTATAGCGCAGGGGAATAATGAAAAACTGTTTTTT
CASSIAQGNNEKLFF
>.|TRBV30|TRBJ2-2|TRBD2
TGTGCCTGGCTAGCGGGGACGAACACCGGGGAGCTGTTTTTT
CAWLAGTNTGELFF
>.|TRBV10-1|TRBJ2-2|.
TGCGCCAGCTCGGGGCCCGGGGAGCTGTTTTTT
CASSGPGELFF
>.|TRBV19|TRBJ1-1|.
TGTGCCAGTACTCACCCGGCGGGGAACACTGAAGCTTTCTTT
CASTHPAGNTEAFF
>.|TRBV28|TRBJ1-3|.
TGTGCCAGCACCCCCGACCGTCGGGCTAGAAACACCATATATTTT
CASTPDRRARNTIYF
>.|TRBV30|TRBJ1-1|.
TGTGCCTGGAGTGCTTCGGTAGTACATGAAGCTTTCTTT
CAWSASVVHEAFF
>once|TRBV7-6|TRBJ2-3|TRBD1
TGTGTCAGCAGCCCCGGGACAGGGAGCACAGATACGCAGTATTTT
CVSSPGTGSTDTQYF
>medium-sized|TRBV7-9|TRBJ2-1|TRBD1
TGTGCCAGCAGCTCTAGCCGGACAGGGAATGAGCAGTTCTTC
CASSSSRTGNEQFF
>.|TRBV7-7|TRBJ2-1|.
TGTGCTAGCAGCTTAACGGGGAGCTCCTACAATGAGCAGTTCTTC
CASSLTGSSYNEQFF
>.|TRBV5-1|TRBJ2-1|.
TGCGCCAGCAGCTTGGTGGGAGGGGGCAGCTATGAGCAGTTCTTC
CASSLVGGGSYEQFF
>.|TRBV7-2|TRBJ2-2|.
TGTGCCAGCAGCTTGCACGGGGAGCTGTTTTTT
CASSLHGELFF
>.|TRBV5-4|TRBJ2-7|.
TGTGCCAGCAGCTTACCCGTTTTTCCCTACGAGCAGTACTTC
CASSLPVFPYEQYF
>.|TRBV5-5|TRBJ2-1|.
TGTGCCAGCAGCTTTGGGCCGAAAGGGGATGAGCAGTTCTTC
CASSFGPKGDEQFF
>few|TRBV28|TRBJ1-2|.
TGTGCCATTGCGGGGGAGGCCTATGGCTACACCTTC
CAIAGEAYGYTF
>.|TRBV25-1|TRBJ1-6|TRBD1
TGTGCCAGCAGTGGATCCGACAGGGGTGGATCACCCCTCCACTTT
CASSGSDRGGSPLHF
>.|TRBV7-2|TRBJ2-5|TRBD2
TGTGCCAGCAGCTTACTACTAGCGGGGCCGCAAGAGACCCAGTACTTC
CASSLLLAGPQETQYF
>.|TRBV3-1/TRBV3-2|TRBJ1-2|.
TGTGCCAGCAGCCAAGGAAGGGGGGCTATCTATGGCTACACCTTC
CASSQGRGAIYGYTF
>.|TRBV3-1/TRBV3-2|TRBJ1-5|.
TGTGCCAGCAGCCAAGATACCCGGGGGGGAAATCAGCCCCAGCATTTT
CASSQDTRGGNQPQHF
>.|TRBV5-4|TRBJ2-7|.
TGTGCCAGCAGTTTGGGGAGCGGCTACTACGAGCAGTACTTC
CASSLGSGYYEQYF
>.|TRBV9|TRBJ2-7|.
TGTGCCAGCAGCTCTCCCCGTCATGGGGAACAGACCTACGAGCAGTACTTC
CASSSPRHGEQTYEQYF
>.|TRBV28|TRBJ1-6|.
TGTGCCAGCAGTTTGCGAGGGACGGGTAATTCACCCCTCCACTTT
CASSLRGTGNSPLHF
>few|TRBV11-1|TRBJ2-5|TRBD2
TGTGCCAGCAGTCAAGCGGGGGGGCTAGAGACCCAGTACTTC
CASSQAGGLETQYF
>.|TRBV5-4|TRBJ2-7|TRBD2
TGTGCCAGCAGCAGGGCGGGAGTCCCCTACGAGCAGTACTTC
CASSRAGVPYEQYF
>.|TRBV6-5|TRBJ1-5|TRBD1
TGTGCCAGCAGTTACTCGAGGACAGGACATCAGCCCCAGCATTTT
CASSYSRTGHQPQHF
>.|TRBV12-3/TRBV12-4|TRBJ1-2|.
TGTGCCAGCCTGACCATCACGGGCGGCTACACCTTC
CASLTITGGYTF
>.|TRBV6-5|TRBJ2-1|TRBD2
TGTGCCAGCGCGTTAAAGCTAGCGGGAGTCAATGAGCAGTTCTTC
CASALKLAGVNEQFF
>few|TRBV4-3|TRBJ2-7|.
TGCGCCAGCAGCCAAGATCCAGGGTCCGCCTACGAGCAGTACTTC
CASSQDPGSAYEQYF
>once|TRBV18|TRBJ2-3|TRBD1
TGTGCCAGCTCACCATTCCTGGGACAGGGGGCAGATACGCAGTATTTT
CASSPFLGQGADTQYF
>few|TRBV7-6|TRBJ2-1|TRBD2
TGTGCCAGCAGCTTAGATGGGGGGGTCTACAATGAGCAGTTCTTC
CASSLDGGVYNEQFF